This TCR beta chain was found in a study of PD-1 blockade in classical Hodgkin lymphoma. In the study overall: It was nivolumab at 3 mg/kg, given intravenously every 2 weeks, that patients received. Overall study results and limits: Only CD4+ TCR diversity, not CD8+, had risen significantly by C4D1. Complete responders had baseline diversity similar to newly diagnosed patients. The authors have not defined what causes the repertoire differences, possibly disease activity or prior therapy.

This clone was counted a few times. Its antigen is as yet unknown. This CDR3 region has 14 residues. The germline gives CDR1 LNHDA, CDR2 SQIVND (reference sequence). V lost 9 bases to trimming and J lost 8 bases; unmatched junction nucleotides: 7. Some clones are missing from TCRdb's copy, which holds only in-frame ones; the method was immunoSEQ multiplex PCR. Counted here are more than 9,000 clones, roughly 74% occurring once; the ten biggest clones make up 3.3%. Noted time point: cycle 4 day 1 (C4D1), after 6 weeks of nivolumab. Patients all relapsed after autologous stem cell transplantation, and there was variation in brentuximab vedotin exposure. Purification of CD4+ T cells from thawed PBMCs was performed via magnetic negative selection.

The chain is built from TRBV19 and TRBJ2-1; 13 bases are shared with TRBD2. Sequences were derived from CD4+ T cells from blood, sampled before the fourth cycle of nivolumab. The TCR was taken from a human donor with classical Hodgkin lymphoma. CDR3 sequence (DNA): TGTGCCAGCACTAGCGGGAGGGTAAAGGATGAGCAGTTCTTC. It translates to CASTSGRVKDEQFF.